This record looks at one TCR beta chain sequence and its context. This table comes from immunoSEQ multiplex PCR, and its TCRdb copy is limited to in-frame clones, with some not included. The table lists approximately 24,000 clones, around nine tenths of them singletons. Trimming took off 4 bases at V and 6 bases at J, with 13 bases between the two ends. This CDR3 is built from 15 residues. Looked up from germline, CDR1 is MNHNS and CDR2 is SASEGT. This entry comes from a study of T cell changes during pregnancy in multiple sclerosis. The V and J genes are TRBV6-1 and TRBJ1-6; D unresolved. The sample in question was CD4+ T cells from peripheral blood mononuclear cells, obtained in the second trimester of pregnancy. The TCR sequence derives from a female donor in good health, enrolled as a control in a pregnancy study. This chain's CDR3 is CASSARGEGNSPLHF. The CDR3 DNA sequence: TGTGCCAGCAGTGCCCGTGGGGAGGGTAATTCACCCCTCCACTTT.